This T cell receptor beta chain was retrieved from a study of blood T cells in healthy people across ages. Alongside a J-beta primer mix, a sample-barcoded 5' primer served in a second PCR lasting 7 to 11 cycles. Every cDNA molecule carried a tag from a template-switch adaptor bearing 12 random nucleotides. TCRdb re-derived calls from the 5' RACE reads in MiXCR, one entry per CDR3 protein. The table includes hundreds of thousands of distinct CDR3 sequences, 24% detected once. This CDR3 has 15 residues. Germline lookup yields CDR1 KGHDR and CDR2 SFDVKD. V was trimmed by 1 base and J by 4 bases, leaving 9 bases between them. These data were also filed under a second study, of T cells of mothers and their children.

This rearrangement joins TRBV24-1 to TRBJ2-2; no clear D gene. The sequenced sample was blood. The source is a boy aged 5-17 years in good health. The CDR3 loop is CATSDFGRGTGELFF. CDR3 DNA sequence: TGTGCCACCAGTGATTTTGGTAGAGGCACCGGGGAGCTGTTTTTT.